One sample yielded the 28 T cell receptor beta chains listed below, sequenced in a study of spatial heterogeneity in lung cancer. The sample's time point: sample taken at primary tumor resection. The input material, whole RNA from tumor, nontumor lung or frozen PBMC, was sequenced unsorted. TCRdb re-called the 5' RACE reads with MiXCR, one entry per CDR3 protein. Of more than 9,500 distinct CDR3 sequences listed, about 18% are singletons. Here the sequenced sample was PBMCs, taken at surgery. The receptors derive from a male donor with early-stage non-small cell lung cancer.

This clonotype was found many times. V is TRBV28 and J is TRBJ2-1, with D tentatively TRBD1 or TRBD2 (5 bases each). The CDR3 has 16 residues. V gave up 3 bases and J gave up 7 bases, with 19 bases separating them. CDR1 MDHEN and CDR2 SYDVKM come from the germline V gene. The CDR3 spells CASSFLRGGPGNEQFF. CDR3 nucleotide sequence: TGTGCCAGCAGTTTTTTGAGGGGCGGTCCTGGGAATGAGCAGTTCTTC. Supplemented by reference TRBV28 and TRBJ2-1, the full variable domain reads DVKVTQSSRYLVKRTGEKVFLECVQDMDHENMFWYRQDPGLGLRLIYFSYDVKMKEKGDIPEGYSVSREKKERFSLILESASTNQTSMYLCASSFLRGGPGNEQFFGPGTRLTVL.

This clonotype was seen just once. The chain combines TRBV6-1 with TRBJ2-3, with a possible D match to TRBD2 (8 bases). The CDR3 runs 15 residues. Trimming shortened V by 3 bases and J by 8 bases, and 18 bases separated the two germline ends. Germline assignment: CDR1 MNHNS and CDR2 SASEGT. The CDR3 bases are TGTGCCAGCAGTGAGGGGACAGCCCTAGCGGGTACGCAGTATTTT. Its translation: CASSEGTALAGTQYF.

The sample holds many counts of this clonotype. V usage is TRBV30 and J usage is TRBJ2-7; D gene unclear. In germline, CDR1 is GTSNPN, CDR2 SVGIG (reference sequence). Trimming took off 0 bases at V and 4 bases at J, with 7 bases between the two ends. The CDR3 extends over 12 amino acids. CDR3 nucleotide sequence: TGTGCCTGGAGTGTTCTGTGGTACGAGCAGTACTTC. This gives the protein CAWSVLWYEQYF.

This clonotype occurred a few times. V and J are TRBV28 and TRBJ2-2, with 8 bases that match TRBD2. The CDR3 has 15 residues. Trimming removed 3 bases from V and 3 bases from J; junction bases left unmatched: 3. Germline CDR1 is MDHEN and CDR2 is SYDVKM. CDR3 region: CASSLGGGYTGELFF. In DNA form, the CDR3 reads TGTGCCAGCAGTTTGGGCGGGGGGTACACCGGGGAGCTGTTTTTT. Supplemented by reference TRBV28 and TRBJ2-2, the full variable domain reads DVKVTQSSRYLVKRTGEKVFLECVQDMDHENMFWYRQDPGLGLRLIYFSYDVKMKEKGDIPEGYSVSREKKERFSLILESASTNQTSMYLCASSLGGGYTGELFFGEGSRLTVL.

This clonotype was detected only a few times. The chain couples TRBV20-1 to TRBJ2-1, with no clear D. Trimming removed 6 bases at V and 7 bases at J, with 16 bases between. CDR3 length equals 13 residues. The germline V gene has CDR1 DFQATT and CDR2 SNEGSKA (reference sequence). The CDR3 is CSAEIPTNNEQFF. The CDR3 nucleotides read TGCAGTGCGGAAATCCCTACAAATAATGAGCAGTTCTTC.

The chain is built from TRBV7-2 and TRBJ2-3; TRBD2 might be the D (5 bases). This CDR3 contains 15 residues. Germline V gene sequence: CDR1 SGHTA, CDR2 FQGNSA. The ends were cut back, 4 bases at V and 2 bases at J, with 13 bases in the middle. The CDR3 DNA reads TGTGCCAGCAGCTGGAGACTAAGGGCCACAGATACGCAGTATTTT. Protein sequence: CASSWRLRATDTQYF.

In regard to this clonotype: A clone one base away is much larger, so this may be a read error. J is TRBJ2-7 and V is TRBV28; D tentatively fits TRBD1 or TRBD2 (5 bases each). The CDR3 runs to 13 residues. Germline V gene data show CDR1 as MDHEN and CDR2 as SYDVKM. The CDR3 loop is CAGSRDQSDEQYF. The CDR3 region has the DNA TGTGCCGGCAGCCGGGACCAGTCCGACGAGCAGTACTTC.

In its sample, this clonotype was seen a few times. This CDR3 reads CASSYGGGAGGEQYF. The CDR3 nucleotides read TGTGCCAGCAGTTACGGCGGGGGGGCCGGCGGCGAGCAGTACTTC. The chain is built from TRBV6-5 and TRBJ2-7, with 9 nucleotides matching TRBD2. Trimming at V came to 2 bases and at J to 6 bases, leaving 8 bases not matched to a gene. Per the germline V gene, CDR1 is MNHEY and CDR2 is SVGAGI. CDR3 length: 15 amino acids.

The chain joins TRBV11-3 to TRBJ2-7, with a tentative D call TRBD2 (6 bases). The V gene's germline CDR1 is SGHNT and CDR2 YENEEA. The CDR3 has 14 residues. V shed 5 bases and J shed 2 bases, with 13 bases lying between them. The CDR3 is CASSRGGSAYEQYF. DNA of the CDR3: TGTGCCAGCAGCCGTGGGGGGTCCGCCTACGAGCAGTACTTC.

This clonotype was counted between two and nine times. CDR3 sequence (DNA): TGTGCCAGCAGCGTATCCCCCGGGAGGAACAATGAGCAGTTCTTC. Its protein is CASSVSPGRNNEQFF. This chain links TRBV9 with TRBJ2-1, with 7 bases that match TRBD2. The germline V gene has CDR1 SGDLS and CDR2 YYNGEE. This CDR3 contains 15 residues. The trim removed 1 base at V and 5 bases at J, leaving 6 bases unmatched.

The rearrangement uses TRBV5-1 and TRBJ1-4, with D perhaps TRBD1 (5 bases). This CDR3 spans 15 amino acids. The V and J ends lost 4 bases and 3 bases respectively, with 13 bases between them. Germline lookup yields CDR1 SGHRS and CDR2 YFSETQ. CDR3 DNA sequence: TGCGCCAGCAGCAAAGGGGTCGGGGCTAATGAAAAACTGTTTTTT. Its translation: CASSKGVGANEKLFF.

Only a few counts were recorded for this clonotype. The rearrangement uses TRBV5-6 and TRBJ2-1; 7 positions match TRBD2. CDR3 length: 15 amino acids. Germline V gene lookup returns CDR1 SGHDT and CDR2 YYEEEE. Trimming cost V 3 bases and J 1 base; bases outside gene matches: 4. The CDR3 bases are TGTGCCAGCAGCTCCTTGGGGGGGTCCTACAATGAGCAGTTCTTC. This encodes CASSSLGGSYNEQFF. The whole variable domain, filled in from reference TRBV5-6 and TRBJ2-1, reads DAGVTQSPTHLIKTRGQQVTLRCSPKSGHDTVSWYQQALGQGPQFIFQYYEEEERQRGNFPDRFSGHQFPNYSSELNVNALLLGDSALYLCASSSLGGSYNEQFFGPGTRLTVL.

The rearrangement links TRBV3-1 to TRBJ2-1; 8 positions agree with TRBD2. Per germline, CDR1 LGHDT and CDR2 YNNKEL (reference sequence). CDR3 length: 14 amino acids. The V segment lost 8 bases and the J segment 2 bases; nucleotides outside the gene matches: 5. CDR3 coding DNA: TGTGCCAGCGAAACTAGCGGTCCCTACAATGAGCAGTTCTTC. Its protein product is CASETSGPYNEQFF.

Only a few counts were recorded for this clonotype. V gene TRBV20-1 combines with J gene TRBJ2-4; D might be TRBD1 (6 bases). V dropped 3 bases and J dropped 3 bases, with 15 bases sitting between them. The CDR3 extends over 15 amino acids. Germline V gene sequence: CDR1 DFQATT, CDR2 SNEGSKA (reference sequence). The CDR3 DNA reads as TGCAGTGCTAGGGGAGAATGGGACAACAAAAACATTCAGTACTTC. Translating gives CSARGEWDNKNIQYF.

The chain uses TRBV11-2 and TRBJ2-1; D ambiguous. Germline CDR1 reads SGHAT; CDR2 reads FQNNGV. The CDR3 runs to 13 residues. V dropped 5 bases and J dropped 4 bases, with 9 bases sitting between them. CDR3 sequence (DNA): TGTGCCAGCAGCGCCTTACGTTACAATGAGCAGTTCTTC. Translation: CASSALRYNEQFF.

The sample holds many counts of this clonotype. The chain carries TRBV12-3 or TRBV12-4 and TRBJ2-5, with TRBD2 identical over 11 bases. There are 13 residues in the CDR3. J was trimmed by 5 bases and V by 5 bases; bases with no gene match: 1. The CDR3 protein is CASSRTSGETQYF. The CDR3 DNA reads TGTGCCAGCAGTCGGACTAGCGGGGAGACCCAGTACTTC.

The chain is built from TRBV5-5 and TRBJ2-3; D remains ambiguous. Trimming left V 4 bases short and J 5 bases short, with 23 bases between. Looked up from germline, CDR1 is SGHKS and CDR2 is YYEKEE (reference sequence). This CDR3 is built from 17 residues. The CDR3 spells CASSDPPDPETRDTQYF. DNA for the CDR3: TGTGCCAGCAGCGACCCGCCGGACCCAGAGACACGAGATACGCAGTATTTT.

This chain joins TRBV6-1 and TRBJ1-2; D uncertain. Germline assignment: CDR1 MNHNS and CDR2 SASEGT. Trimming took off 8 bases at V and 7 bases at J, with 17 bases between the two ends. CDR3 length equals 13 residues. The chain's CDR3 is CASRGELTRGYTF. The CDR3 DNA follows: TGTGCCAGCCGTGGGGAGTTGACGCGTGGCTACACCTTC.

In its sample, this clonotype was seen many times. This chain connects TRBV28 to TRBJ2-7; the D gene is possibly TRBD1 (6 bases). Germline V gene lookup returns CDR1 MDHEN and CDR2 SYDVKM. This CDR3 has 15 residues. The V end was cut by 6 bases, the J end by 1 base, with 16 bases between. In nucleotides, the CDR3 is TGTGCCAGCAGCCCCCGGTCGACAGGTTCCTACGAGCAGTACTTC. The encoded protein is CASSPRSTGSYEQYF. Combining the CDR3 with reference TRBV28 and TRBJ2-7 gives the whole variable domain DVKVTQSSRYLVKRTGEKVFLECVQDMDHENMFWYRQDPGLGLRLIYFSYDVKMKEKGDIPEGYSVSREKKERFSLILESASTNQTSMYLCASSPRSTGSYEQYFGPGTRLTVT.

Many counts were recorded for this clonotype. This chain uses TRBV28 with TRBJ2-7; D might be TRBD1 or TRBD2, each matching 6 bases. V shed 6 bases and J shed 5 bases, with 14 bases lying between them. The length of the CDR3 is 13 residues. Germline loops: CDR1 MDHEN, CDR2 SYDVKM. CDR3 coding DNA: TGTGCCAGCAGACGGGGGCCCCCGGACGAGCAGTACTTC. This sequence encodes CASRRGPPDEQYF. Together with reference TRBV28 and TRBJ2-7, the CDR3 gives the full variable domain: DVKVTQSSRYLVKRTGEKVFLECVQDMDHENMFWYRQDPGLGLRLIYFSYDVKMKEKGDIPEGYSVSREKKERFSLILESASTNQTSMYLCASRRGPPDEQYFGPGTRLTVT.

The CDR3 DNA is TGCAGTGCGCGTCAAATGGGTGGTGAAGCTTTCTTT. Its protein is CSARQMGGEAFF. The chain joins TRBV20-1 to TRBJ1-1; no firm D call. The length of the CDR3 is 12 residues. CDR1 is DFQATT, CDR2 SNEGSKA, per germline (reference sequence). V dropped 6 bases and J dropped 7 bases, with 15 bases sitting between them.

V gene TRBV6-6 combines with J gene TRBJ1-6; a possible D gene is TRBD1 (5 bases). Trimming took 8 bases from V and 13 from J, leaving 15 bases between them. Germline V gene lookup returns CDR1 MNHNY and CDR2 SVGAGI (reference sequence). The length of the CDR3 is 12 residues. CDR3 nucleotide sequence: TGTGCCAGCTGCCAGACAGAACCCCCCCTCCACTTT. This encodes CASCQTEPPLHF.

In the case of this clonotype: With a much larger clone just one base away, this may be a read error. CDR3 in DNA: TGTGCCAGCAGCCCCATCGGAACCGGGGAGCTGTATTTT. This codes for CASSPIGTGELYF. The chain is built from TRBV6-2 or TRBV6-3 and TRBJ2-2; possible D gene TRBD2, 5 bases. CDR1 MNHEY and CDR2 SVGEGT come from the germline V gene. The CDR3 consists of 13 residues.

The V gene is TRBV21-1, the J gene TRBJ2-1; the D segment call TRBD2 is taken from the table without a DNA check. TRBV21-1 represents a pseudogene. There are 13 residues in the CDR3. CDR3 loop: CASSVPGLVSRFF. CDR3 bases: TGTGCCAGCAGCGTCCCCGGACTAGTATCGCGGTTCTTC.

Note on this clonotype: Given the absence of the conserved phenylalanine or tryptophan at the CDR3 end, a read error is likely. CDR3 DNA: TGCAGTGCTAGCGAGCGGGAGAACGAGCAGTACATC. Protein sequence: CSASERENEQYI. The chain carries TRBV20-1 and TRBJ2-7; 8 bases are shared with TRBD2. CDR1 and CDR2 from the germline V gene are DFQATT and SNEGSKA (reference sequence). The ends lost 3 bases at V and 5 bases at J; junction bases unmatched: 3. The length of the CDR3 is 12 residues.

V usage is TRBV6-6 and J usage is TRBJ1-4, with 8 bases that match TRBD1. The CDR3 sequence is 15 residues long. J gave up 10 bases and V 0 bases, and 7 bases lay outside the gene matches. Germline V gene sequence: CDR1 MNHNY, CDR2 SVGAGI (reference sequence). The CDR3 region is CASSYSRQGMAKLFF. Here the CDR3 DNA reads TGTGCCAGCAGTTACTCAAGACAGGGGATGGCAAAACTGTTTTTT.

This clonotype was detected ten times or more. CDR3: CASSQQGDQETQYF. The CDR3 DNA reads as TGTGCCAGCAGTCAACAGGGGGACCAAGAGACCCAGTACTTC. The chain uses TRBV12-3 or TRBV12-4 and TRBJ2-5; TRBD1 agrees at 8 bases. This CDR3 has 14 residues. With 5 bases clipped from V and 0 bases from J, the junction kept 2 bases outside the gene matches.

This clonotype was counted only a few times. The gene calls are TRBV20-1 and TRBJ2-1; TRBD2 aligns across 10 bases. V lost 3 bases and J lost 8; bases outside the gene matches: 7. Germline CDR1 and CDR2: DFQATT and SNEGSKA (reference sequence). CDR3 length: 14 amino acids. The DNA of the CDR3 is TGCAGTGCTAGTGACCCTAGCGGGAGCCATGAGCAGTTCTTC. Translated: CSASDPSGSHEQFF.